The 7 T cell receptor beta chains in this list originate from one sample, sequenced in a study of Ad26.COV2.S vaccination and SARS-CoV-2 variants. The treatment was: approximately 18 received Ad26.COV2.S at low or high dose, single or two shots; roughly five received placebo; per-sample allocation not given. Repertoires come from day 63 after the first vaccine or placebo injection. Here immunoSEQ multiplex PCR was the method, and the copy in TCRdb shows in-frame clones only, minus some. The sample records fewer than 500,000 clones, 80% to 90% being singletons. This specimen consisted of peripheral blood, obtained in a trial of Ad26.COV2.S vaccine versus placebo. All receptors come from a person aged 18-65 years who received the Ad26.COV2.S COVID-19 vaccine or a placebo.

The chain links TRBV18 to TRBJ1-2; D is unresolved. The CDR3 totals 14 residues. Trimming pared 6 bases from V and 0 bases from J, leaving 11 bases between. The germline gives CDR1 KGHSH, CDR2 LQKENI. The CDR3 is CASSVLDANYGYTF. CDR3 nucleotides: TGTGCCAGCTCGGTTTTGGATGCTAACTATGGCTACACCTTC.

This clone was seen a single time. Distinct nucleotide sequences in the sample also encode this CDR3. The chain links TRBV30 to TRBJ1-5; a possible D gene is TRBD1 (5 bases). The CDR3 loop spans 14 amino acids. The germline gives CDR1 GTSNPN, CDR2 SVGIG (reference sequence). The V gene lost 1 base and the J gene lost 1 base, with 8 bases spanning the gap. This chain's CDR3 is CAWSGGGSNQPQHF. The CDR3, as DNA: TGTGCCTGGAGTGGTGGGGGGAGCAATCAGCCCCAGCATTTT.

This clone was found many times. CDR3 nucleotides: TGTGCCAGCAGCCTAGGACAGCACTACTCCTACGAGCAGTACTTC. This sequence encodes CASSLGQHYSYEQYF. This rearrangement joins TRBV5-6 to TRBJ2-7, with a possible D match to TRBD1 (6 bases). V shed 4 bases and J shed 0 bases, with 14 bases lying between them. Looked up from germline, CDR1 is SGHDT and CDR2 is YYEEEE. The CDR3 loop spans 15 amino acids.

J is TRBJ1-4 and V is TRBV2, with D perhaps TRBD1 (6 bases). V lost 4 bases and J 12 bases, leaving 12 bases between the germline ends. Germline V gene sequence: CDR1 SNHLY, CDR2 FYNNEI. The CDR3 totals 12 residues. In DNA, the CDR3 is TGTGCCAGCAGTGTACAGGGTACGGAACTGTTTTTT. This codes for CASSVQGTELFF.

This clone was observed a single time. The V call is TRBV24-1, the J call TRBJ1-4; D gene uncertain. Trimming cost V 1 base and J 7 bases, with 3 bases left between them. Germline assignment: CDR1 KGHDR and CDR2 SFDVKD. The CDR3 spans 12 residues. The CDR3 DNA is TGTGCCACCAGTGATTTCAGTGAAAAACTGTTTTTT. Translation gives CATSDFSEKLFF.

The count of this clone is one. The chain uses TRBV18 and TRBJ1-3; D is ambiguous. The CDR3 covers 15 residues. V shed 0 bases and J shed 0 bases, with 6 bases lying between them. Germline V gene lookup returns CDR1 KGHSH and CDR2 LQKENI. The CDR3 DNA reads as TGTGCCAGCTCACCACCATCGGACTCTGGAAACACCATATATTTT. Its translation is CASSPPSDSGNTIYF. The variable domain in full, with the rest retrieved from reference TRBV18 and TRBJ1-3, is NAGVMQNPRHLVRRRGQEARLRCSPMKGHSHVYWYRQLPEEGLKFMVYLQKENIIDESGMPKERFSAEFPKEGPSILRIQQVVRGDSAAYFCASSPPSDSGNTIYFGEGSWLTVV.

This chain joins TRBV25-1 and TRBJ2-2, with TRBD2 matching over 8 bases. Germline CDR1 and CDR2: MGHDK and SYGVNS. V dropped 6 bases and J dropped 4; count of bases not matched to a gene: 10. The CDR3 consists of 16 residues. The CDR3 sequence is CASSPWSGGGTGELFF. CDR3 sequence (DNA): TGTGCCAGCAGCCCTTGGAGCGGGGGAGGCACCGGGGAGCTGTTTTTT.